Following are 17 T cell receptor beta chains from one sample sequenced in a study of blood T cells in healthy people across ages. Using a J-beta primer mix together with a sample-barcoded 5' primer, a second PCR was run for roughly 6 to 11 cycles. TCRdb re-called the 5' RACE reads with MiXCR, one entry per CDR3 protein. The repertoire includes around 1,900,000 distinct CDR3 sequences, about two fifths of them detected once, and roughly 23% sits in the top ten. Sequenced input: blood. The receptors were sampled from a human donor in good health.

This clonotype was detected only a few times. The chain recombines TRBV7-9 with TRBJ2-5, with 8 bases that match TRBD1. The CDR3 runs to 13 residues. V dropped 8 bases and J dropped 5; count of bases not matched to a gene: 7. Germline V gives CDR1 SEHNR, CDR2 FQNEAQ (reference sequence). The CDR3 bases are TGTGCCAGCCTACAGGGGGGCGAGGAGACCCAGTACTTC. This codes for CASLQGGEETQYF.

This clonotype was detected a few times. This rearrangement joins TRBV7-9 to TRBJ1-1; the match to TRBD1 covers 8 bases. With V trimmed by 5 bases and J by 6 bases, 8 bases remained unmatched. Germline CDR1 and CDR2: SEHNR and FQNEAQ (reference sequence). CDR3 length equals 14 residues. The chain's CDR3 is CASSLDRGWAEAFF. The CDR3 nucleotides read TGTGCCAGCAGCCTAGACAGGGGTTGGGCTGAAGCTTTCTTT.

The chain carries TRBV5-1 and TRBJ2-3; D gene unclear. The CDR3 runs to 16 residues. The V gene lost 4 bases and the J gene lost 2 bases, with 17 bases spanning the gap. In germline, CDR1 is SGHRS, CDR2 YFSETQ. The CDR3 here is CASSLGYRSFTDTQYF. The CDR3 DNA sequence: TGCGCCAGCAGCCTGGGGTATCGGTCCTTCACAGATACGCAGTATTTT.

On this clonotype itself: Germline and junction disagree at one end, which may indicate a read error. The chain combines TRBV7-2 with TRBJ2-7, with 7 bases fitting TRBD2. Germline V gives CDR1 SGHTA, CDR2 FQGNSA. The CDR3 is 14 amino acids. CDR3 sequence: CARSLKREGYEQYF. CDR3 DNA sequence: TGTGCCCGCAGCTTAAAAAGGGAGGGCTACGAGCAGTACTTC.

This clonotype came up a few times. CDR3 DNA: TGCGCCAGCAGGCGGGGGTCCTACACAGATACGCAGTATTTT. Residues: CASRRGSYTDTQYF. The rearrangement links TRBV5-1 to TRBJ2-3; 7 bases fit TRBD2. Germline assignment: CDR1 SGHRS and CDR2 YFSETQ. J lost 2 bases, V lost 5 bases, and 5 bases had no gene match. This CDR3 comprises 14 residues.

The chain links TRBV15 to TRBJ2-5; D may be TRBD2 (5 bases). There are 15 residues in the CDR3. With 1 base removed from V and 5 bases from J, the gap between germline ends came to 14 bases. Germline values: CDR1 LNHNV, CDR2 YYDKDF (reference sequence). CDR3 bases: TGTGCCACCAGCAGAGGGGTGGCGGGTAGGGAGACCCAGTACTTC. Its translation: CATSRGVAGRETQYF.

The chain employs TRBV11-2 and TRBJ2-1; TRBD1 agrees at 7 bases. Germline V gene sequence: CDR1 SGHAT, CDR2 FQNNGV. This CDR3 has 17 amino acids. After removal of 1 base from V and 6 bases from J, the junction contained 12 bases not matched to a gene. CDR3 DNA sequence: TGTGCCAGCAGCTTAGCAAGGACAGGCCTGCCCTCCAATGAGCAGTTCTTC. Amino acid sequence: CASSLARTGLPSNEQFF.

This clonotype has a count of ten or more. This rearrangement joins TRBV27 to TRBJ2-7; 9 bases fit TRBD1. Germline values: CDR1 MNHEY, CDR2 SMNVEV (reference sequence). V lost 6 bases, J lost 3 bases, and 3 bases stayed unmatched. This CDR3 contains 13 residues. The CDR3 sequence is CASSPGQGYEQYF. The DNA of the CDR3 is TGTGCCAGCAGCCCGGGACAGGGCTACGAGCAGTACTTC.

This clonotype was seen once. The rearrangement links TRBV4-3 to TRBJ1-4, with D unclear. V was shortened by 4 bases and J by 7 bases, with 13 bases between the two germline ends. CDR1 and CDR2 from the germline V gene are LGHNA and YSLEER. This CDR3 has 14 amino acids. The CDR3 is CASSPLRVGEKLFF. The CDR3 DNA follows: TGCGCCAGCAGCCCGTTACGAGTCGGTGAAAAACTGTTTTTT.

The V and J genes are TRBV24-1 and TRBJ1-5; 8 bases line up with TRBD1. This CDR3 has 17 amino acids. V dropped 7 bases and J dropped 3; count of bases not matched to a gene: 13. The germline V gene has CDR1 KGHDR and CDR2 SFDVKD. The CDR3 DNA reads TGTGCCACCAGCCCCGGATCCCAGGACAGGGACAATCAGCCCCAGCATTTT. Protein sequence: CATSPGSQDRDNQPQHF.

On this clonotype itself: A clone one base away is much larger, so this may be a read error. The gene calls are TRBV7-3 and TRBJ2-3; D not resolved. V was trimmed by 5 bases and J by 2 bases, leaving 17 bases between them. There are 16 residues in the CDR3. Germline values: CDR1 SGHTA, CDR2 FQGTGA. The CDR3 nucleotides are TGTGCCAGCAGCAAGATGTGGGCTACCAACACAGATACGCAGTATTTT. Protein product: CASSKMWATNTDTQYF.

The sample holds a few counts of this clonotype. V and J are TRBV29-1 and TRBJ1-1; D gene uncertain. Germline assignment: CDR1 SQVTM and CDR2 ANQGSEA. This CDR3 has 13 amino acids. V gave up 7 bases and J gave up 1 base, with 13 bases separating them. CDR3 bases: TGCAGCGCGTTTGGACCGACGAACACTGAAGCTTTCTTT. Its translation: CSAFGPTNTEAFF.

The genes are TRBV5-6 and TRBJ2-7, with TRBD1 matching 11 bases. The J call may be wrong; the DNA end is better matched by TRBJ2-5. The CDR3 consists of 15 residues. Per germline, CDR1 SGHDT and CDR2 YYEEEE. The CDR3 spells CASSFIGTGGETQYF. For the CDR3, the DNA is TGTGCCAGCAGCTTTATAGGGACAGGGGGGGAGACCCAGTACTTC.

This chain uses TRBV5-8 with TRBJ2-6, with 7 bases lining up with TRBD1. J was trimmed by 0 bases and V by 4 bases; bases with no gene match: 4. The CDR3 runs 16 residues. CDR1 is SGHTS, CDR2 YDEGEE, per germline. The CDR3 DNA reads TGTGCCAGCAGCCAGGGACAGACCTCTGGGGCCAACGTCCTGACTTTC. Encoded protein: CASSQGQTSGANVLTF.

This clonotype was seen once. This rearrangement joins TRBV7-2 to TRBJ2-7; D is tentatively TRBD1 or TRBD2 (5 bases each). Trimming cost V 3 bases and J 2 bases, with 17 bases left between them. The CDR3 runs to 16 residues. Germline V gene data show CDR1 as SGHTA and CDR2 as FQGNSA. CDR3 nucleotides: TGTACCAGCAGCTTGAAAGTTGGGGACGGAACCTACGAGCAGTACTTC. It yields the protein CTSSLKVGDGTYEQYF.

The chain employs TRBV2 and TRBJ2-5, with a possible D match to TRBD2 (5 bases). The CDR3 is 14 amino acids. Trimming removed 6 bases from V and 2 bases from J, with 13 bases in between. The germline V gene encodes CDR1 SNHLY and CDR2 FYNNEI. Written as DNA, the CDR3 is TGTGCCAGCAGAGAGGGCCGGGGTCAAGAGACCCAGTACTTC. It translates to CASREGRGQETQYF.

On this clonotype itself: At one of its ends the junction is not consistent with the germline gene, which may arise from a read error. The J gene is TRBJ2-4, the V gene TRBV18, with 8 bases lining up with TRBD1. CDR1 is KGHSH, CDR2 LQKENI, per germline. The CDR3 has 15 amino acids. The CDR3, as DNA: TGTGCCAGCTCACCAGGACAGGGTGCCAAAAGCATTCAGTACTTC. Its protein product is CASSPGQGAKSIQYF.